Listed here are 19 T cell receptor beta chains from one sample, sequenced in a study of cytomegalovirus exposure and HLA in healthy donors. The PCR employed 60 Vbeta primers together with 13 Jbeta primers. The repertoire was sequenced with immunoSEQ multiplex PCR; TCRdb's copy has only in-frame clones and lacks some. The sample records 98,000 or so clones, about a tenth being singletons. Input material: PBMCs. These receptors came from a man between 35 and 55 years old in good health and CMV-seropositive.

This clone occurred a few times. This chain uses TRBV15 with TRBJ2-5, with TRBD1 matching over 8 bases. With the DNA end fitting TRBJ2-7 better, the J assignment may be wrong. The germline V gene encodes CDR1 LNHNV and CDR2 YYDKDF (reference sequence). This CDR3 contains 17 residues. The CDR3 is CATSRSSGGAATYEQYF. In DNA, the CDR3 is TGTGCCACCAGTCGCTCCTCAGGGGGCGCGGCGACCTACGAGCAGTACTTC.

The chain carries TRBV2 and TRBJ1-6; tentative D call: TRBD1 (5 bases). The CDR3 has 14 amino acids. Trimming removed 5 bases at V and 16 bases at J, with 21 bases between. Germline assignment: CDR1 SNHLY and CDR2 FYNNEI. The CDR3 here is CASSLETEPPLLHF. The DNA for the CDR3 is TGTGCCAGCAGTCTCGAGACAGAGCCCCCCCTGCTCCACTTT.

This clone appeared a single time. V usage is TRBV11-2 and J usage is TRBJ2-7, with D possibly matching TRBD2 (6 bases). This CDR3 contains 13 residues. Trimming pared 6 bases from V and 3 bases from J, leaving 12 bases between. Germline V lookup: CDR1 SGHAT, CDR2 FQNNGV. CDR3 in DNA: TGTGCCAGCAGGGAGGAGGGGATCTACGAGCAGTACTTC. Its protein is CASREEGIYEQYF. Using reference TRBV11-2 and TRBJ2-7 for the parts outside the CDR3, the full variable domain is EAGVAQSPRYKIIEKRQSVAFWCNPISGHATLYWYQQILGQGPKLLIQFQNNGVVDDSQLPKDRFSAERLKGVDSTLKIQPAKLEDSAVYLCASREEGIYEQYFGPGTRLTVT.

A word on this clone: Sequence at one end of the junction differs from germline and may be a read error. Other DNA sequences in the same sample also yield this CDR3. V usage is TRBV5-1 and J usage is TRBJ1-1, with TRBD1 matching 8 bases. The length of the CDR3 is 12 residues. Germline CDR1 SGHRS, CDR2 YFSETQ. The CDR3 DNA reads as TGCGCCAGCAGCTTGGAGGACAGGGAAGCCTTCTTT. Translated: CASSLEDREAFF.

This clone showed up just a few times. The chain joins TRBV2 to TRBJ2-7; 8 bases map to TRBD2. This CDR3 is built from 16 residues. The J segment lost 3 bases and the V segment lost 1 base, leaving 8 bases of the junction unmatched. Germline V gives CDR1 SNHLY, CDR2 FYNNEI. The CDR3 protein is CASSEGASGSSYEQYF. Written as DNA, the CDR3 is TGTGCCAGCAGTGAAGGGGCTAGCGGGTCTAGCTACGAGCAGTACTTC.

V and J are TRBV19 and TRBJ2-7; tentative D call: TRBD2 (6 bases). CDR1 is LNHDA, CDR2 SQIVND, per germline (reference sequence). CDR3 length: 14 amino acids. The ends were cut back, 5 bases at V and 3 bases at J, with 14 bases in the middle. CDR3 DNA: TGTGCCAGTAGTCCCGCGGGACTTATCTACGAGCAGTACTTC. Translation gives CASSPAGLIYEQYF.

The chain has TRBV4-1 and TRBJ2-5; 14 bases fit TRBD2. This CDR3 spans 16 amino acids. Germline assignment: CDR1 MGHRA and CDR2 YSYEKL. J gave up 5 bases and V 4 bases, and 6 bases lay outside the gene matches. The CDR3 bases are TGCGCCAGCAGCCCACGGGGACTAGCGGGAGACGAGACCCAGTACTTC. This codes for CASSPRGLAGDETQYF.

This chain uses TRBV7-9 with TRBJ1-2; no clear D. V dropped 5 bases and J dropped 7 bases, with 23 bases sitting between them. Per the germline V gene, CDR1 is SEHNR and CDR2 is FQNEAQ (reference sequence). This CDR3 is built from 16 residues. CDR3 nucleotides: TGTGCCAGCAGCCTAACCGGGATAACCCTCGCGGGTGGCTACACCTTC. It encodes CASSLTGITLAGGYTF.

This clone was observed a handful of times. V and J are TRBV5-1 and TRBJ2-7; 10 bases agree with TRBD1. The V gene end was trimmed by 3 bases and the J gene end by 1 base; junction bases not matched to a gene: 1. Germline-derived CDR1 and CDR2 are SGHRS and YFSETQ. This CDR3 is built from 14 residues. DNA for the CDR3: TGCGCCAGCAGCTGGGACAGGGGTTCCTACGAGCAGTACTTC. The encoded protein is CASSWDRGSYEQYF.

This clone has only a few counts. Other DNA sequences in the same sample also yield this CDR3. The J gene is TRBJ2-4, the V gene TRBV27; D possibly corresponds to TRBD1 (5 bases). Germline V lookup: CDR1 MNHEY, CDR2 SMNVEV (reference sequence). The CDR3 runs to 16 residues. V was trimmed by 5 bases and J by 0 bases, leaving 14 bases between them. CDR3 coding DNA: TGTGCCAGCAGTCCCCGACAGTCTCTAGCCAAAAACATTCAGTACTTC. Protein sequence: CASSPRQSLAKNIQYF.

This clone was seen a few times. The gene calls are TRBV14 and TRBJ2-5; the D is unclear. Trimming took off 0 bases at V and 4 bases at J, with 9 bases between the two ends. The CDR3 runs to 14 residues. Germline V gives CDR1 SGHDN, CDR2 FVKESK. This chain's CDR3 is CASSQDRHGETQYF. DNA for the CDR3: TGTGCCAGCAGCCAAGACAGACATGGAGAGACCCAGTACTTC.

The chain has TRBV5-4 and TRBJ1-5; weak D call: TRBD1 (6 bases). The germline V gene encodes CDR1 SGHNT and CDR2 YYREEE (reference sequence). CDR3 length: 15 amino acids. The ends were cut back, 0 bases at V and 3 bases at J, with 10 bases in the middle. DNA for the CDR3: TGTGCCAGCAGCTTGGGAGGACAGTTCAATCAGCCCCAGCATTTT. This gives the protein CASSLGGQFNQPQHF.

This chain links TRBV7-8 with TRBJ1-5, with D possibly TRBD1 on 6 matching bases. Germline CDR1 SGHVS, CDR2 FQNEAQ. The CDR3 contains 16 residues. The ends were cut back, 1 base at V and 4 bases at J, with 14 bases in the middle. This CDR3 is CASSLEVGHRNQPQHF. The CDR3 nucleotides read TGTGCCAGCAGCTTAGAAGTGGGACACCGAAATCAGCCCCAGCATTTT.

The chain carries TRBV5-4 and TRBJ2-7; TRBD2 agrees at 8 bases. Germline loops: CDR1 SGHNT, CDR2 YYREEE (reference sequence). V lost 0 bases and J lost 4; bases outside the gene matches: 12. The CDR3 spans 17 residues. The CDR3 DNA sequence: TGTGCCAGCAGCTTGGATCTAGCGGGCATCGTCGGATACGAGCAGTACTTC. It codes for CASSLDLAGIVGYEQYF.

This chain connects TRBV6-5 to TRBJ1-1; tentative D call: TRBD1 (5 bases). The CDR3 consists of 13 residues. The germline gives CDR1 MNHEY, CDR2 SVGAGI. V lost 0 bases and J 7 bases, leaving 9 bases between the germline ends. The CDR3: CASSYSWGGEAFF. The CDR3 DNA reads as TGTGCCAGCAGTTACTCATGGGGCGGTGAAGCTTTCTTT.

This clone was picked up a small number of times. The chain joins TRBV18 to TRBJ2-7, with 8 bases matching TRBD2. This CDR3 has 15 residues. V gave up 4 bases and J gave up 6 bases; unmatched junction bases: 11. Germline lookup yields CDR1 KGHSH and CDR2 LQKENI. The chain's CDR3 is CASSLKAGGGGEQYF. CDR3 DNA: TGTGCCAGCTCACTCAAGGCGGGGGGAGGCGGCGAGCAGTACTTC.

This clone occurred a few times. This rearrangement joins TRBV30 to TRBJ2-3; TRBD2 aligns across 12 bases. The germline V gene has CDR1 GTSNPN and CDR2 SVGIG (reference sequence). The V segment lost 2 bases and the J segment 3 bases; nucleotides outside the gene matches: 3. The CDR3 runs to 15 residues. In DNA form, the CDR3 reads TGTGCCTGGAGTTCCGGGACTAGCGGGACAGATACGCAGTATTTT. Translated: CAWSSGTSGTDTQYF.

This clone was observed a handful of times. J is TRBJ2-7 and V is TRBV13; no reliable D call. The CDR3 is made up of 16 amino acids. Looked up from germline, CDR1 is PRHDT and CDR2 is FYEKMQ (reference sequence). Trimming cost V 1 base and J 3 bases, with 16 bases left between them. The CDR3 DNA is TGTGCCAGCAGCTTAGAACGCGGAACACCCGGCTACGAGCAGTACTTC. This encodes CASSLERGTPGYEQYF.

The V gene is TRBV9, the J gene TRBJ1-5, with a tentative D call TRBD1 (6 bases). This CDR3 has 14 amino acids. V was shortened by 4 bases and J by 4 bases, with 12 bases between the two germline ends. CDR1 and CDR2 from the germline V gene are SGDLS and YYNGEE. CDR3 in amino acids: CASSTGTTNQPQHF. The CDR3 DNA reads TGTGCCAGCAGCACAGGGACAACGAATCAGCCCCAGCATTTT.